Given below is one TCR beta chain in context. Antigen specificity is unknown. This entry comes from a study of OX40 agonist ivuxolimab in advanced cancers. The CDR3 length is 16 residues. V was shortened by 4 bases and J by 3 bases, with 16 bases between the two germline ends. Germline CDR1 and CDR2: MDHEN and SYDVKM. The cohort excluded patients with autoimmune disease history or systemic immunosuppression. Study-wide points: Some of the lowest clonal expansion was seen in partial responders at 0.1-3.0 mg/kg.

Using immunoSEQ multiplex PCR, the repertoire was profiled, and TCRdb retains in-frame clones only, with some absent. The sample yields over 50,000 clones, 92% seen once. The chain employs TRBV28 and TRBJ1-5, with D possibly being TRBD1 (5 bases). Sequences were derived from CD4+ or CD8+ T cells sorted from blood, sampled in a trial of the OX40 agonist ivuxolimab. The receptor was isolated from an adult with an advanced solid tumor such as melanoma, head and neck, liver or kidney cancer. In DNA, the CDR3 is TGTGCCAGCAGTTCCCTTGTTTGGGACTCCAATCAGCCCCAGCATTTT. As protein: CASSSLVWDSNQPQHF. Combining the CDR3 with reference TRBV28 and TRBJ1-5 gives the whole variable domain DVKVTQSSRYLVKRTGEKVFLECVQDMDHENMFWYRQDPGLGLRLIYFSYDVKMKEKGDIPEGYSVSREKKERFSLILESASTNQTSMYLCASSSLVWDSNQPQHFGDGTRLSIL.